The text below deals with one T cell receptor (beta chain). Its antigen is as yet unknown. This sample is drawn from a study of CD8+ T cells in alopecia areata. Study-wide context: Those patients who were treated received oral tofacitinib, which was given at 5 to 10 mg twice daily for moderate-to-severe alopecia areata. Study observations and caveats: Scalp clonality decreased significantly with tofacitinib, and so did expanded CD8+ clones among the top 100.

Specified treatment: oral pan-JAK inhibitor, 5-10 mg twice daily. Researchers took lesional scalp punch biopsies and peripheral blood from people who were alopecia areata patients. As the sequencing template, cDNA was produced by extracting RNA and reverse transcribing it. TCRdb's table, derived via immunoSEQ multiplex PCR, lists solely in-frame clones and lacks some. The sample yields around 190,000 clones, roughly 66% seen once. CDR1 and CDR2 (germline): GTSNPN, SVGIG (reference sequence). V was shortened by 2 bases and J by 1 base, with 12 bases between the two germline ends. The CDR3 extends over 14 amino acids.

The chain joins TRBV30 to TRBJ2-7; D is possibly TRBD2 (7 bases). The TCR comes from a human donor with alopecia areata. Sequenced here: CD4+ T cells sorted from blood, sampled at week 24, from a patient treated with tofacitinib. The CDR3 is CAWSKGGGSYEQYF. DNA for the CDR3: TGTGCCTGGAGTAAAGGGGGGGGATCCTACGAGCAGTACTTC.